The clone carrying this T cell receptor beta chain was seen only a few times. No antigen is known for it. This sample is part of a study of blood T cells in healthy people across ages. General study findings and limits: Using unsorted PBMCs precluded a conclusive naive versus antigen-experienced comparison.

The germline V and J ends were trimmed by 4 bases and 5 bases, with 8 bases remaining between them. The germline gives CDR1 SQVTM, CDR2 ANQGSEA. The CDR3 runs 11 residues. Primed by a sample-barcoded 5' primer and a J-beta primer mix, a second PCR proceeded for 7 to 11 cycles. Every cDNA was tagged by a template-switch adaptor with 12 random nucleotides. TCRdb re-analysed the 5' RACE reads in MiXCR, keeping a single row per CDR3 protein. The data hold approximately 800,000 distinct CDR3 sequences, with 25% observed a single time. This sample was shared with a second study, whose subject was T cells of mothers and their children. That investigation notes: According to the study, all extracted RNA entered cDNA synthesis at roughly 1.5 ug per 15 ul. Evidence of persistent microchimeric T cell clones was absent.

This rearrangement joins TRBV29-1 to TRBJ2-5; D ambiguous. Material: blood. This TCR was sampled from a boy younger than 18 in good health. The CDR3 loop is CSVAKEETQYF. For the CDR3, the DNA is TGCAGCGTTGCTAAGGAGGAGACCCAGTACTTC.